This section outlines one TCR beta chain sequence together with its context. This sample stems from a study of CD8 T cells in Susac syndrome. RNA totalling about 0.5 to 1 ug underwent reverse transcription with random hexamers. The authors amplified TCR beta CDR3 across 54 Vbeta and 13 Jbeta using immunoSEQ multiplex PCR. TCRdb processed the immunoSEQ multiplex PCR reads anew with MiXCR; each CDR3 protein has one entry. The sample yields 150,000 to 160,000 distinct CDR3 sequences, less than 97% seen once. The germline gives CDR1 GTSNPN, CDR2 SVGIG (reference sequence). Trimming at V came to 4 bases and at J to 9 bases, leaving 6 bases not matched to a gene. CDR3 length equals 12 residues. TCR beta was sequenced from blood CD8+ and CD4+ T cells. TEMRA cells underwent FACS enrichment and CD8+ and CD4+ T cells underwent negative isolation.

V usage is TRBV30 and J usage is TRBJ1-5; 7 nucleotides line up with TRBD1. The sequence was collected from a human donor with multiple sclerosis. Sequencing was performed on CD8+ T cells from PBMCs. The chain's CDR3 is CAWMGAGGPQHF. In DNA, the CDR3 is TGTGCCTGGATGGGGGCAGGGGGGCCCCAGCATTTT.